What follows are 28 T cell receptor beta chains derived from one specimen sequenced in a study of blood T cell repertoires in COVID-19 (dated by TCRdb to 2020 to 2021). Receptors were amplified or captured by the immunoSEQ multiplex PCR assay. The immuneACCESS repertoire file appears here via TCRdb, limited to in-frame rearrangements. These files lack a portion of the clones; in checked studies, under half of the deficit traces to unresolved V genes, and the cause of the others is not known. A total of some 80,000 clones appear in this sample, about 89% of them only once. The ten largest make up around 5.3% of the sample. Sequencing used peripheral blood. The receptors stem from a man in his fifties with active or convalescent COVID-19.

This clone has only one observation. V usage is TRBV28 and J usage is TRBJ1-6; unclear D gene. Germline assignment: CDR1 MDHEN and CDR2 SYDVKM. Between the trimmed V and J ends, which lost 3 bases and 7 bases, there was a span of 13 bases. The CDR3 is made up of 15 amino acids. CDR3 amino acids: CASSFTGGGNSPLHF. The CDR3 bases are TGTGCCAGCAGTTTCACTGGCGGTGGGAATTCACCCCTCCACTTT.

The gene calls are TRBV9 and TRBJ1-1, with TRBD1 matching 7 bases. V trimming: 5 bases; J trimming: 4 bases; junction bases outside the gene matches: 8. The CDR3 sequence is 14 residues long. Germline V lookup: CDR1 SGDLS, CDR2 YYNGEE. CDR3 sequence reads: CASSDREGGTEAFF. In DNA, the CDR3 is TGTGCCAGCAGTGACAGGGAAGGAGGCACTGAAGCTTTCTTT.

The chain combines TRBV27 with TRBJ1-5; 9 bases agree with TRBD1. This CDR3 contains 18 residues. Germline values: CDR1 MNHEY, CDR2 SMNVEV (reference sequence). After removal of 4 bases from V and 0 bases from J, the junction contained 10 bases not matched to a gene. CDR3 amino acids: CASSSTGQGIDSNQPQHF. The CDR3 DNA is TGTGCCAGCAGTTCCACGGGACAGGGAATCGATAGCAATCAGCCCCAGCATTTT.

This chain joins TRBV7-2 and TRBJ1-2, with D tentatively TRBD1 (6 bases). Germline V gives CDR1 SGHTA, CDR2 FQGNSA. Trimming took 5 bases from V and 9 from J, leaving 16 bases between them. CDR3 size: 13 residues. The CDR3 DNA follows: TGTGCCAGCAGCGTGGACAGTGATTTTAGCTACACCTTC. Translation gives CASSVDSDFSYTF.

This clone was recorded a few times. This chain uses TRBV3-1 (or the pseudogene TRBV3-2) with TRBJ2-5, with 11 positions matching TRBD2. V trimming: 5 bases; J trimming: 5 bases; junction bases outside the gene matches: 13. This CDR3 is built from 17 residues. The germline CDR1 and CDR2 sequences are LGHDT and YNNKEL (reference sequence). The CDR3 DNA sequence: TGTGCCAGCAGCGCGCACTCTAGCGGGGGGACGGAGGAGACCCAGTACTTC. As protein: CASSAHSSGGTEETQYF.

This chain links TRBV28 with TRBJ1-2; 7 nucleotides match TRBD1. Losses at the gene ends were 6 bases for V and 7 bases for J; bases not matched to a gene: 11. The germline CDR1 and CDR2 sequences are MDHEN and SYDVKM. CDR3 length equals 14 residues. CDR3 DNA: TGTGCCAGCAGCCGGAACGACAGGGCATCTGGCTACACCTTC. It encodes CASSRNDRASGYTF.

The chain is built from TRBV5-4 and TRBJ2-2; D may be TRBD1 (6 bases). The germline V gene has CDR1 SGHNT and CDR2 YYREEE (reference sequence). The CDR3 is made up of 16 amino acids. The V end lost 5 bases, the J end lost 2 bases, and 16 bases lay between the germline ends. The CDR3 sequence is CASRLGAGTNTGELFF. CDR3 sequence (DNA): TGTGCCAGCAGATTAGGAGCCGGGACAAACACCGGGGAGCTGTTTTTT. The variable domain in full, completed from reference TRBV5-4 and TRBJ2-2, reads ETGVTQSPTHLIKTRGQQVTLRCSSQSGHNTVSWYQQALGQGPQFIFQYYREEENGRGNFPPRFSGLQFPNYSSELNVNALELDDSALYLCASRLGAGTNTGELFFGEGSRLTVL.

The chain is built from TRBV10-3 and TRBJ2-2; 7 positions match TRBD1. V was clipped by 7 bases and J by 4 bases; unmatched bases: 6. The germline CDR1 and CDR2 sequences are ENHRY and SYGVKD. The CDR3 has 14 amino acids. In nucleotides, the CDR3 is TGTGCCATCAAAGAGGGGGCCTCCACCGGGGAGCTGTTTTTT. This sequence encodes CAIKEGASTGELFF.

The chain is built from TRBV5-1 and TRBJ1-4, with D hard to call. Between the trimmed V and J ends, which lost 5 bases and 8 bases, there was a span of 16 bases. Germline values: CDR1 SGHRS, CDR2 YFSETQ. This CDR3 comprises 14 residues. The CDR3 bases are TGCGCCAGCAGAGAGAGGCTCACGAGGGAAAAACTGTTTTTT. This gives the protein CASRERLTREKLFF. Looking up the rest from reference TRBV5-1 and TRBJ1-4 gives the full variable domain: KAGVTQTPRYLIKTRGQQVTLSCSPISGHRSVSWYQQTPGQGLQFLFEYFSETQRNKGNFPGRFSGRQFSNSRSEMNVSTLELGDSALYLCASRERLTREKLFFGSGTQLSVL.

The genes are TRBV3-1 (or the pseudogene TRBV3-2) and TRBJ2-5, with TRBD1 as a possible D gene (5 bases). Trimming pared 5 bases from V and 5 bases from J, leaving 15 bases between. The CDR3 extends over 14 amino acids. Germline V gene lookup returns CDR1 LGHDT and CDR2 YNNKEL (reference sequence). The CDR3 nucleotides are TGTGCCAGCAGCACCCGACAGACCAGGGAGACCCAGTACTTC. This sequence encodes CASSTRQTRETQYF.

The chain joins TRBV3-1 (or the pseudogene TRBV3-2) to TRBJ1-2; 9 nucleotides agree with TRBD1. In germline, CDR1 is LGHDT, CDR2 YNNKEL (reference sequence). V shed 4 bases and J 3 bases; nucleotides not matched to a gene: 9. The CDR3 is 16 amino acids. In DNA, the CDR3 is TGTGCCAGCAGCCTTGGAATGACAGGGGGAGACTATGGCTACACCTTC. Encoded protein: CASSLGMTGGDYGYTF.

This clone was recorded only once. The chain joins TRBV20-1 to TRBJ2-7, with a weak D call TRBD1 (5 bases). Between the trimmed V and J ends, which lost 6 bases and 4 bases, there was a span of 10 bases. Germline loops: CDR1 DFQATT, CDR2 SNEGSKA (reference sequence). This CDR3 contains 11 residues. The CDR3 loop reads CSASRVYEQYV. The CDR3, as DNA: TGCAGTGCCTCCAGGGTATACGAGCAGTACGTC.

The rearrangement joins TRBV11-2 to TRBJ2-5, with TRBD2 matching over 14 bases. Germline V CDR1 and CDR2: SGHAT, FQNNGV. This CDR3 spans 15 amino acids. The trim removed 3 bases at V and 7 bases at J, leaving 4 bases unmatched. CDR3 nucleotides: TGTGCCAGCAGCTTCGGGACTAGCGGGGGTGCGACCCAGTACTTC. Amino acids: CASSFGTSGGATQYF.

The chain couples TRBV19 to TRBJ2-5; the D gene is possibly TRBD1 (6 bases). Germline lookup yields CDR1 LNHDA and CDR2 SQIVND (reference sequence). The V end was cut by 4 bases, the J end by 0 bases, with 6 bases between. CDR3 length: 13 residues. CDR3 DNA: TGTGCCAGTAGTAAGGGGGACCAAGAGACCCAGTACTTC. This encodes CASSKGDQETQYF. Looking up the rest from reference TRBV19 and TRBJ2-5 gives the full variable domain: DGGITQSPKYLFRKEGQNVTLSCEQNLNHDAMYWYRQDPGQGLRLIYYSQIVNDFQKGDIAEGYSVSREKKESFPLTVTSAQKNPTAFYLCASSKGDQETQYFGPGTRLLVL.

CDR3 nucleotides: TGTGCCAGCAGCTTAGCAGGACAGTACCAAGAGACCCAGTACTTC. It codes for CASSLAGQYQETQYF. The V gene is TRBV7-9, the J gene TRBJ2-5; D might be TRBD1 (6 bases). CDR3 length equals 15 residues. The V gene's germline CDR1 is SEHNR and CDR2 FQNEAQ (reference sequence). Trimming took 0 bases from V and 0 from J, leaving 8 bases between them.

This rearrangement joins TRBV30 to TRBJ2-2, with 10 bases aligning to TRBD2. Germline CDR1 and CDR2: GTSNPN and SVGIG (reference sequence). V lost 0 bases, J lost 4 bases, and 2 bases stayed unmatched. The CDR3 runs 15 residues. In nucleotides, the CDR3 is TGTGCCTGGAGTGTACGACTAGCGGGCACCGGGGAGCTGTTTTTT. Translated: CAWSVRLAGTGELFF.

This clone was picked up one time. Here the CDR3 reads CASSATGSANEKLFF. CDR3 sequence (DNA): TGCGCCAGCAGCGCAACAGGGTCCGCGAATGAAAAACTGTTTTTT. The chain employs TRBV10-2 and TRBJ1-4; TRBD1 is a possible D gene (6 bases). The CDR3 totals 15 residues. The V gene lost 6 bases and the J gene lost 5 bases, with 16 bases spanning the gap. CDR1 is WSHSY and CDR2 is SAAADI in the germline V gene.

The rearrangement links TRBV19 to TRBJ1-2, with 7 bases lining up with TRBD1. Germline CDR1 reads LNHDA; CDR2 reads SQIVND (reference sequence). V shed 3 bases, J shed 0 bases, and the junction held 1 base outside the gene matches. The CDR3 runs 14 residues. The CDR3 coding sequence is TGTGCCAGTAGTATGGGGACAGCTAACTATGGCTACACCTTC. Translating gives CASSMGTANYGYTF.

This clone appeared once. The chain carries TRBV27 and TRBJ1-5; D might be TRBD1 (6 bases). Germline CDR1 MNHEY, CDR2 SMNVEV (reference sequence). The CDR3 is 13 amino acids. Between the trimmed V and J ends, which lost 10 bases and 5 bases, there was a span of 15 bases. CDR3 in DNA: TGTGCCACCAAACCGGGGGGCCATCAGCCCCAGCATTTT. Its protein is CATKPGGHQPQHF.

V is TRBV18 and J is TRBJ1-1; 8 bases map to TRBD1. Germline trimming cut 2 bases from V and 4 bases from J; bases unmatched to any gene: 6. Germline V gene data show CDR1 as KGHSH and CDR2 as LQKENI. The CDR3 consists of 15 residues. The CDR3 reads CASSPEQGGTTEAFF. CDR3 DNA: TGTGCCAGCTCACCAGAACAGGGGGGGACCACTGAAGCTTTCTTT.

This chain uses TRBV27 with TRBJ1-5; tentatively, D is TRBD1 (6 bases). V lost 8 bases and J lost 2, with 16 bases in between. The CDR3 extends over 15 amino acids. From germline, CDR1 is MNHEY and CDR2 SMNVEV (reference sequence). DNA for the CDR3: TGTGCCAGCGGGTACCAACAGGGTGGCAATCAGCCCCAGCATTTT. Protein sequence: CASGYQQGGNQPQHF.

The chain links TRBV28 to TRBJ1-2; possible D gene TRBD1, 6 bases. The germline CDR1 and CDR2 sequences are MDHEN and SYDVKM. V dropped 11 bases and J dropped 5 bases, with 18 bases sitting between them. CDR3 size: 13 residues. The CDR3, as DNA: TGTGCCGCCGGGGGGGAAGGGGGATATGGCTACACCTTC. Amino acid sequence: CAAGGEGGYGYTF.

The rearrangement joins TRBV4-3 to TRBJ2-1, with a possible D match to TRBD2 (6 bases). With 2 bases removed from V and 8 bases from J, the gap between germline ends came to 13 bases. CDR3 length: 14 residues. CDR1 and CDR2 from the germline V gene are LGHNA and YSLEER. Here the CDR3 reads CASSQTTSPDEQFF. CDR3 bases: TGCGCCAGCAGCCAAACAACTAGCCCCGATGAGCAGTTCTTC.

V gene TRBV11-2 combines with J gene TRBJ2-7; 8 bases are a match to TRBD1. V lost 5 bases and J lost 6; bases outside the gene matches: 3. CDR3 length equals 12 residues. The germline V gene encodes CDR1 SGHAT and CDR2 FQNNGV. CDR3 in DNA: TGTGCCAGCAGCAAGACAGGGGTCGAGCAGTACGTC. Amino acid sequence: CASSKTGVEQYV.

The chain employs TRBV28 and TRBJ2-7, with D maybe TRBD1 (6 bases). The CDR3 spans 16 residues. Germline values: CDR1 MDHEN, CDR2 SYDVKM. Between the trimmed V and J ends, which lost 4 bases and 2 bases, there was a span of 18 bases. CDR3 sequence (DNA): TGTGCCAGCAGTTCGGGACGGACAGCGAACACCTACGAGCAGTACTTC. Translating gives CASSSGRTANTYEQYF. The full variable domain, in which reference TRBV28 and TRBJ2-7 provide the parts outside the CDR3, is DVKVTQSSRYLVKRTGEKVFLECVQDMDHENMFWYRQDPGLGLRLIYFSYDVKMKEKGDIPEGYSVSREKKERFSLILESASTNQTSMYLCASSSGRTANTYEQYFGPGTRLTVT.

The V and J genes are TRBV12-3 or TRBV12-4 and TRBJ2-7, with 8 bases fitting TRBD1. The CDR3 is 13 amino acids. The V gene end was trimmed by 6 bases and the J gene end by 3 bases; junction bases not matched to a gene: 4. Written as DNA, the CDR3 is TGTGCCAGCAGCAGGGGGCTGCTCTACGAGCAGTACGTC. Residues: CASSRGLLYEQYV.

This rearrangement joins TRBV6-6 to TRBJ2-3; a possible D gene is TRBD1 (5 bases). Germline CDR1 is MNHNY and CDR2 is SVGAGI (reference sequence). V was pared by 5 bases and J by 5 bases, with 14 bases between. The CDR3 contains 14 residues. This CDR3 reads CASSPTRQLDTQYF. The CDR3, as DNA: TGTGCCAGCAGTCCCACTCGACAGTTAGATACGCAGTATTTT.

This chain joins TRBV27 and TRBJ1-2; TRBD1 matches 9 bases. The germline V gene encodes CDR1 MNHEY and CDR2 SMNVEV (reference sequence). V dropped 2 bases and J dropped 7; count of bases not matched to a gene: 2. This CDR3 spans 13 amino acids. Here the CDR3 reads CASSLRTGVGYTF. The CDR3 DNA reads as TGTGCCAGCAGTTTAAGGACAGGGGTTGGCTACACCTTC.